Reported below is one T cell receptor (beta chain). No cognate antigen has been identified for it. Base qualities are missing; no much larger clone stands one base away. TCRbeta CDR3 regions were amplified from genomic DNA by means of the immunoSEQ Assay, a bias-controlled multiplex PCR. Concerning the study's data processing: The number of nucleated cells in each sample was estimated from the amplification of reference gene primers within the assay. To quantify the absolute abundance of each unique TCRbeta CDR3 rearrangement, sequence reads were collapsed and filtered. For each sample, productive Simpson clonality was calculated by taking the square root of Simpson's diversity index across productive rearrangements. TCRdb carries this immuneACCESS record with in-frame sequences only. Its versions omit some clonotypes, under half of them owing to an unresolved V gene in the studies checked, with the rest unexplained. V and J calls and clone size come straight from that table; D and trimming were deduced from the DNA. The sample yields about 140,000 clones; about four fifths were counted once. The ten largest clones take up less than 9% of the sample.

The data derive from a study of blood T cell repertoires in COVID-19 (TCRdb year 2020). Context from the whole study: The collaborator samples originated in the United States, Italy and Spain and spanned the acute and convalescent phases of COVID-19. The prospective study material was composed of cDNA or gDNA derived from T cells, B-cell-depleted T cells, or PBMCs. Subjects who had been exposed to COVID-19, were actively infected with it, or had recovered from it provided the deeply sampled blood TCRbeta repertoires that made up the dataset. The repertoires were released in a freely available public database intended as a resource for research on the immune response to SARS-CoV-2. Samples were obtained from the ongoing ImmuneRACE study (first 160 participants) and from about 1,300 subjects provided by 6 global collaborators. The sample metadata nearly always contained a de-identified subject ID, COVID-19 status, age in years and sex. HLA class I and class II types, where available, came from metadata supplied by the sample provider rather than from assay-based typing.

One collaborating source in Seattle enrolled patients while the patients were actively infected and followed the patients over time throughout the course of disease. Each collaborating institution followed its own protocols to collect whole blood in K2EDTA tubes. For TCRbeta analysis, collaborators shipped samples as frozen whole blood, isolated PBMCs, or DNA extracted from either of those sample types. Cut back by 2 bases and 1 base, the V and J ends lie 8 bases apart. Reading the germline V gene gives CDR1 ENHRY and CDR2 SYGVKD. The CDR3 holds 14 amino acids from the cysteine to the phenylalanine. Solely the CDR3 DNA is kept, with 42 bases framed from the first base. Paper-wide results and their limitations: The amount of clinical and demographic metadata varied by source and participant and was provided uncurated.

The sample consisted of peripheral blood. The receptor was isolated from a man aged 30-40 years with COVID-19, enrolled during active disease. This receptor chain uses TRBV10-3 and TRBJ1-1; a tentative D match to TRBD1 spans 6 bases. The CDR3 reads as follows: CAISEGGGNTEAFF. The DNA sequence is TGTGCCATCAGTGAGGGGGGCGGGAACACTGAAGCTTTCTTT.